This T cell receptor (beta chain) is drawn from a study of OX40 agonist ivuxolimab in advanced cancers. Overall study: Antecedent anti-PD-1, anti-PD-L1 or anti-CTLA-4 therapy was permissible, with roughly 40% having received some.

Only in-frame clones appear in the TCRdb table, and some are missing; sequencing was by immunoSEQ multiplex PCR. The sample holds roughly 53,000 clones, roughly 84% seen once. The CDR3 contains 11 residues. Deletions cut 2 bases from V and 7 bases from J, with 5 bases between. From germline, CDR1 is MDHEN and CDR2 SYDVKM. This clone was seen a handful of times. The rearrangement joins TRBV28 to TRBJ1-1; D gene uncertain. The sequence was obtained from an adult with an advanced solid tumor such as melanoma, head and neck, liver or kidney cancer. Sequenced here: CD4+ or CD8+ T cells sorted from blood, sampled in a trial of the OX40 agonist ivuxolimab. The CDR3 spells CASSLRFEAFF. CDR3 nucleotide sequence: TGTGCCAGCAGTTTACGGTTTGAAGCTTTCTTT.